One and the same sample provided the 2 T cell receptor beta chains below, sequenced in a study of early T cells in non-severe SARS-CoV-2 infection. TCRdb processed the 5' RACE reads anew with MiXCR; each CDR3 protein has one entry. The repertoire holds tens of thousands of distinct CDR3 sequences, with 16% as singletons. The sample consisted of whole blood, taken at baseline. The source of these receptors is an adult who was a healthcare worker with PCR-confirmed SARS-CoV-2 infection or an uninfected control (not recorded which).

This clonotype was observed at least ten times. J is TRBJ2-2 and V is TRBV3-1; TRBD1 might be the D (6 bases). Germline loops: CDR1 LGHDT, CDR2 YNNKEL (reference sequence). V was shortened by 4 bases and J by 1 base, with 10 bases between the two germline ends. The CDR3 totals 15 residues. The CDR3 protein is CASSLRGGNTGELFF. The CDR3 nucleotides read TGTGCCAGCAGCCTAAGAGGGGGGAACACCGGGGAGCTGTTTTTT.

The V gene is TRBV7-9, the J gene TRBJ1-5, with D unresolved. The CDR3 is 14 amino acids. Germline CDR1 SEHNR, CDR2 FQNEAQ (reference sequence). V lost 4 bases and J 4 bases, leaving 11 bases between the germline ends. The CDR3 DNA reads as TGTGCCAGCAGCTCCCCGACGGGAAATCAGCCCCAGCATTTT. This translates into CASSSPTGNQPQHF.